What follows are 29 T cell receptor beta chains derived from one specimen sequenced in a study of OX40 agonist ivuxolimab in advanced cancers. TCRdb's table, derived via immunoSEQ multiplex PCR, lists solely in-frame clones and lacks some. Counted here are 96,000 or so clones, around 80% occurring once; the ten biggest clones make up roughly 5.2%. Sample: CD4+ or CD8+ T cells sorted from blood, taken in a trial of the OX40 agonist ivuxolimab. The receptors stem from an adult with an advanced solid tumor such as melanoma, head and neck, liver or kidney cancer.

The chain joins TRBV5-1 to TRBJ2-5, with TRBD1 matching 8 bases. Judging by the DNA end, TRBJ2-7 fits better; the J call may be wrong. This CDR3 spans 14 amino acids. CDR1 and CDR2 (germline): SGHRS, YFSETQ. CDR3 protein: CASSLVGQGTEQYF. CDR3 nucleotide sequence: TGCGCCAGCAGCTTGGTCGGACAGGGTACCGAGCAGTACTTC.

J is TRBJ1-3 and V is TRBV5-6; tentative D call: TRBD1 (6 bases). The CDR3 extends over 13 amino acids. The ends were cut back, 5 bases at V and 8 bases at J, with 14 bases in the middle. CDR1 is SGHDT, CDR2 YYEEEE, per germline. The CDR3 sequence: CASRPQGIDTIYF. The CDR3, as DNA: TGTGCCAGCAGACCACAGGGTATCGACACCATATATTTT. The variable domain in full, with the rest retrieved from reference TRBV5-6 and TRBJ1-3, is DAGVTQSPTHLIKTRGQQVTLRCSPKSGHDTVSWYQQALGQGPQFIFQYYEEEERQRGNFPDRFSGHQFPNYSSELNVNALLLGDSALYLCASRPQGIDTIYFGEGSWLTVV.

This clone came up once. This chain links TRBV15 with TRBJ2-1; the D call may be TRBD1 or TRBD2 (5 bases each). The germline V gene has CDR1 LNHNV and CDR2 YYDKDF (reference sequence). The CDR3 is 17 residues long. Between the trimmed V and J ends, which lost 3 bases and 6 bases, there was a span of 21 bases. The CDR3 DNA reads TGTGCCACCAGCAGGGCCTGGGGGATCGGAGTTGGCAATGAGCAGTTCTTC. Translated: CATSRAWGIGVGNEQFF.

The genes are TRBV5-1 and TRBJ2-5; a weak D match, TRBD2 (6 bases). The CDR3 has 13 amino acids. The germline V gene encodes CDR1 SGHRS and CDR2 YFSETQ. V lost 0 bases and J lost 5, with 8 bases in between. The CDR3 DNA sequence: TGCGCCAGCAGCTTGGACGGGAGTGAGACCCAGTACTTC. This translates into CASSLDGSETQYF.

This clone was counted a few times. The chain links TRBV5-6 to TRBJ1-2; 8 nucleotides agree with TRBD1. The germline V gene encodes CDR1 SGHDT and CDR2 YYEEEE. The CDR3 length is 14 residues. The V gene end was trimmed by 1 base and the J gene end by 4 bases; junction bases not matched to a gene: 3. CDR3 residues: CASSLPGGGYGYTF. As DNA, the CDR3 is TGTGCCAGCAGCTTGCCAGGGGGCGGCTATGGCTACACCTTC.

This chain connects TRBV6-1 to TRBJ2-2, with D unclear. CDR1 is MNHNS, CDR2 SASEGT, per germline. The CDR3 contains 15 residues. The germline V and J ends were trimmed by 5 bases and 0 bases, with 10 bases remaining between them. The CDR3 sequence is CASSLGRTNTGELFF. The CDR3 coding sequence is TGTGCCAGCAGTTTGGGCCGTACGAACACCGGGGAGCTGTTTTTT.

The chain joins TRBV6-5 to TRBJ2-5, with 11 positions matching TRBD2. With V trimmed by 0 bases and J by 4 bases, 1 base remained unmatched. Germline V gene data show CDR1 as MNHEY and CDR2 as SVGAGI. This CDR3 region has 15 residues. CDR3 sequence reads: CASSYSGLAGETQYF. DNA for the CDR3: TGTGCCAGCAGTTACTCAGGACTAGCGGGAGAGACCCAGTACTTC.

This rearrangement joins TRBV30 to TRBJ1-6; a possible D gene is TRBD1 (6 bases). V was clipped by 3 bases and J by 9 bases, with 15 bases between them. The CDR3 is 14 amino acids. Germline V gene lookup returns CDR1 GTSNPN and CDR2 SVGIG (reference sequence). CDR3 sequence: CAWRTSGVSSPLHF. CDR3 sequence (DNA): TGTGCCTGGAGGACGTCAGGGGTTAGTTCACCCCTCCACTTT.

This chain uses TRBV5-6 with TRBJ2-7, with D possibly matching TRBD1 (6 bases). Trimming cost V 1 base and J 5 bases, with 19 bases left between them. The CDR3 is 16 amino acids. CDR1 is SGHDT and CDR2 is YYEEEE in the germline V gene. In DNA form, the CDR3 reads TGTGCCAGCAGCTTGCGGGGAACAGGGATGAGGCACGAGCAGTACTTC. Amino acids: CASSLRGTGMRHEQYF.

The CDR3 DNA is TGTGCCAGCTTCATGAGTAACTTGGGGAACACTGAAGCTTTCTTT. Protein sequence: CASFMSNLGNTEAFF. The chain employs TRBV18 and TRBJ1-1; no reliable D call. This CDR3 has 15 amino acids. In germline, CDR1 is KGHSH, CDR2 LQKENI. Trimming took off 7 bases at V and 1 base at J, with 16 bases between the two ends.

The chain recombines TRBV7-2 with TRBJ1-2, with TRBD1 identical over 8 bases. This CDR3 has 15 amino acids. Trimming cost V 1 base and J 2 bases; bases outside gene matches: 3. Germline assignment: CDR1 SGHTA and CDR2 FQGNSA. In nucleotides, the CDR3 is TGTGCCAGCAGCTTAGGTAGACAGGGGAACTATGGCTACACCTTC. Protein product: CASSLGRQGNYGYTF.

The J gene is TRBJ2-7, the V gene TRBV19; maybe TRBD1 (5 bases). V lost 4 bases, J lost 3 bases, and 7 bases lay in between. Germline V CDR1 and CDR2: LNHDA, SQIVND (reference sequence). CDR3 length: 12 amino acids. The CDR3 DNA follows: TGTGCCAGTAGTAGTGACAGCTACGAGCAGTACTTC. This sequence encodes CASSSDSYEQYF.

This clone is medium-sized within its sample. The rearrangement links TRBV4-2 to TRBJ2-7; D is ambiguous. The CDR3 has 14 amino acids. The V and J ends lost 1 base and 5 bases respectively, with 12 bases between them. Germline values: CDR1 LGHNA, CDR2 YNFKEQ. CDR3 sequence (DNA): TGTGCCAGCAGCCAAGGGGGTTCAAGCCACGAGCAGTACTTC. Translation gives CASSQGGSSHEQYF.

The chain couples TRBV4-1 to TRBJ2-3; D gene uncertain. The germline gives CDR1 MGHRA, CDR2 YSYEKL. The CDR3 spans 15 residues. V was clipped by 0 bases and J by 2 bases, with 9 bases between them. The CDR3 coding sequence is TGCGCCAGCAGCCAAGATCGGGCACTCACAGATACGCAGTATTTT. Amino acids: CASSQDRALTDTQYF.

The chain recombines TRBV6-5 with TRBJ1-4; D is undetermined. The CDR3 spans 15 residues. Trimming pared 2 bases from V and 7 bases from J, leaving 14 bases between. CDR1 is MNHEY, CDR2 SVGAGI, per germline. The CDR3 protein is CASSYRGQAGEKLFF. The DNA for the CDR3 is TGTGCCAGCAGTTACCGGGGTCAGGCGGGTGAAAAACTGTTTTTT.

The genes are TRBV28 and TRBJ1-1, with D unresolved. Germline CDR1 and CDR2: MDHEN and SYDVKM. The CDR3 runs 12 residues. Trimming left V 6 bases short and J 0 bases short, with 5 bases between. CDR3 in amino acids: CASRGLNTEAFF. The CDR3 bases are TGTGCCAGCAGGGGATTGAACACTGAAGCTTTCTTT.

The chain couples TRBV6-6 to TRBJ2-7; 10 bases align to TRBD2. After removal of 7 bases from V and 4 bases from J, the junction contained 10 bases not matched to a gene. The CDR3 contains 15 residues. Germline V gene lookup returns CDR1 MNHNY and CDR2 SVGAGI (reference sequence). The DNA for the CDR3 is TGTGCCAGCACCTCTCCGGGACTAGCGTCTTACGAGCAGTACTTC. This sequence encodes CASTSPGLASYEQYF.

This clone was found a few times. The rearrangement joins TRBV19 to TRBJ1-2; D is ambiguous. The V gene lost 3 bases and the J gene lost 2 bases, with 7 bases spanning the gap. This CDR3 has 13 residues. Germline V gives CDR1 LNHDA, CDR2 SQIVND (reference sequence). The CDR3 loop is CASSIQDNYGYTF. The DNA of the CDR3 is TGTGCCAGTAGTATCCAGGACAACTATGGCTACACCTTC.

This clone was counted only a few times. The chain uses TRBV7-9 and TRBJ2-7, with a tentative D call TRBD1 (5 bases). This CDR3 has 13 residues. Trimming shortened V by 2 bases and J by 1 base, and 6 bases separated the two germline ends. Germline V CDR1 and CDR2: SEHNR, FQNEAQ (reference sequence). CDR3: CASSLRGSYEQYF. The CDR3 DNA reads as TGTGCCAGCAGCTTAAGGGGTTCCTACGAGCAGTACTTC.

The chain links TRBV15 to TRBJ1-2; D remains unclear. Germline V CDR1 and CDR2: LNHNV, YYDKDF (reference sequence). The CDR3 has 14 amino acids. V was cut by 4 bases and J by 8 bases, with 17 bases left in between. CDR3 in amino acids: CATSTASILGGYTF. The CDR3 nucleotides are TGTGCCACCAGCACCGCTTCCATCCTCGGGGGCTACACCTTC.

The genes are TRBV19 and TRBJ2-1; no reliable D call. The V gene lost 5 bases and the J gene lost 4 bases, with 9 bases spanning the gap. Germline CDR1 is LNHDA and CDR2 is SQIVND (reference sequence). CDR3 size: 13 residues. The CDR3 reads CASSADIYNEQFF. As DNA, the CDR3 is TGTGCCAGTAGTGCCGACATTTACAATGAGCAGTTCTTC.

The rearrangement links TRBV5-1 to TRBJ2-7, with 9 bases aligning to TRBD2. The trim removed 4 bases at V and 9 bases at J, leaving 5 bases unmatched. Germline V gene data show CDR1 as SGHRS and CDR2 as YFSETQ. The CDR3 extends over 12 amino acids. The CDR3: CASSASGGLQYF. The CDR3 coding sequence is TGCGCCAGCAGCGCGAGCGGGGGGTTGCAGTACTTC.

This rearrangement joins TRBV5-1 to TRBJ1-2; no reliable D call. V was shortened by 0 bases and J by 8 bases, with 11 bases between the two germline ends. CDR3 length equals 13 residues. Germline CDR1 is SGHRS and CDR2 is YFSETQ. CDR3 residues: CASSLAGSEGYTF. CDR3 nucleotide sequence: TGCGCCAGCAGCTTGGCTGGGTCGGAGGGCTACACCTTC.

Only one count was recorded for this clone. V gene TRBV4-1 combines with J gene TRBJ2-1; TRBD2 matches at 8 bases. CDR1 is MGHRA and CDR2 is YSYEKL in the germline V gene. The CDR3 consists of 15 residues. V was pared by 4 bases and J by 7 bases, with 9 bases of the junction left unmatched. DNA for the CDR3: TGCGCCAGCAGCCCGTCTACGGGAGGGCGAAATGAGCAGTTCTTC. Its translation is CASSPSTGGRNEQFF.

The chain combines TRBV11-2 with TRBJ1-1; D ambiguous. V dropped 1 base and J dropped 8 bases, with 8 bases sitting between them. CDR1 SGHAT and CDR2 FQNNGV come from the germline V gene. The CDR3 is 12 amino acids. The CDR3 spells CASSLVRGEAFF. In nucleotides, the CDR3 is TGTGCCAGCAGCTTAGTTCGAGGAGAAGCTTTCTTT.

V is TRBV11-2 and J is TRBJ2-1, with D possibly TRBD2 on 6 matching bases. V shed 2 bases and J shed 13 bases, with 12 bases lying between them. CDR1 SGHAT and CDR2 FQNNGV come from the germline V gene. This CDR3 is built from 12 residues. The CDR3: CASSLRVSGQFF. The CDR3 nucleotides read TGTGCCAGCAGCTTAAGGGTTAGCGGACAGTTCTTC. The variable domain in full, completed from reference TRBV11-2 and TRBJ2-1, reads EAGVAQSPRYKIIEKRQSVAFWCNPISGHATLYWYQQILGQGPKLLIQFQNNGVVDDSQLPKDRFSAERLKGVDSTLKIQPAKLEDSAVYLCASSLRVSGQFFGPGTRLTVL.

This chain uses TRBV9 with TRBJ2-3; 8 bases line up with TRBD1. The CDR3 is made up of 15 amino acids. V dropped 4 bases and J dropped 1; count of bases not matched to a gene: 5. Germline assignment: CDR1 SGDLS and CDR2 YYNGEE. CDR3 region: CASSLSTGGTDTQYF. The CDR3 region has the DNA TGTGCCAGCAGCCTCTCGACAGGGGGCACAGATACGCAGTATTTT.

The CDR3 is CASSLGFSYNSPLHF. Here the CDR3 DNA reads TGTGCCAGCAGTCTTGGGTTCTCCTATAATTCACCCCTCCACTTT. This chain uses TRBV14 with TRBJ1-6; unclear D gene. Germline CDR1 reads SGHDN; CDR2 reads FVKESK. The CDR3 contains 15 residues. The V end lost 6 bases, the J end lost 0 bases, and 9 bases lay between the germline ends.

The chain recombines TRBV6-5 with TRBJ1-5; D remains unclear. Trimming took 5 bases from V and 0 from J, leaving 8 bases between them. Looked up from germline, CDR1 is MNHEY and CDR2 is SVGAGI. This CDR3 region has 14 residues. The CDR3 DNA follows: TGTGCCAGCAGTCCACAGAATAGCAATCAGCCCCAGCATTTT. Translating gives CASSPQNSNQPQHF.